Here is one T cell receptor beta chain with its context. Its antigen target is currently unknown. Base qualities are not at hand, and no much larger clone is one base apart. The record originates from a study of CD8 T cell repertoires and HIV-1 epitope variants (dated by TCRdb to the early 2020s). About the study as a whole: T cells were stimulated in separate culture wells with each of twenty-five peptides representing autologous and known Gag and Nef epitope variants. The cultures were grown for about nine days in IMDM with gentamicin, and half of the media was changed on days 3 and 7 with IL-2, IL-7 and IL-15 added. T cells were enriched using the EasySep Human T Cell Enrichment Kit and then co-cultured with an equal number of autologous T cell-negative cells acting as antigen-presenting cells. A 1M T cell aliquot was kept as an uncultured baseline condition, separate from the 83 T cell cultures. A CMV, EBV and flu peptide pool, the Ebola AY9 epitope as negative control, and a no-peptide well were included as control conditions. A total of more than 70 T cell cultures were run, with each culture condition done in triplicate except for one peptide, which was done in duplicate. Three Gag epitope families and Nef HW9 and YT9 were included among the tested epitopes. Results and caveats for the whole study, not just this receptor: Nine or ten antigen-specific TCR beta clonotypes were identified, of which over 5 appeared to be cross-reactive for autologous or known escape epitope variants. Four or five clonotypes recognized the Nef KF9 family and one clonotype recognized the HW9 family, while no responses were seen to the TAALDMSHF plasma variant. The assay identified only TCR beta chains and indicated proliferation in response to antigen, without indicating T cell function or cytokine profile.

Sequencing of TCR beta CDR3 regions was done on the immunoSEQ platform at survey depth. The QIAamp DNA micro kit was used to extract genomic DNA from every cultured and uncultured CD8+ T cell population. From the authors' description of their analysis: Samples with fewer than 5,000 productive reads were excluded, resulting in the removal of about 7% of the 75 HIV peptide-stimulated cultures. Sequences were trimmed to CDR3 by a MANAFEST web app, and nonproductive sequences, CDR3s under 5 amino acids, and sequences not starting with C or ending with F/W were removed. Antigen-specific clonotypes had to expand in at least 2 of 3 replicates versus no-peptide control at FDR 0.01, only within one epitope family. In addition, a specific clonotype needed a frequency at least fivefold higher than in wells stimulated with peptides from other epitope families. TCRdb holds this immuneACCESS table with in-frame rearrangements only. Some clones are missing; in checked studies, unresolved V genes explain under half, and the rest has no known cause. The V and J calls and the clone size are those of that table, but D and trimming were determined from the DNA. The sample includes around 5,200 clones, with 55% to 75% observed a single time. The top ten hold approximately 42% of the sample.

The EasySep Human CD8+ T Cell Enrichment Kit was used on day 10 to isolate CD8+ T cells from every culture. Reading from cysteine to phenylalanine, the CDR3 counts 14 amino acids. The sequence is cut down to CDR3 DNA, 42 bases in frame from base 1. V is cut by 3 bases and J by 7 bases, and the space between the germline ends is 12 bases. The germline V gene (reference sequence) supplies CDR1 PRHDT and CDR2 FYEKMQ. Recombination connected TRBV13 to TRBJ1-4; tentative D gene TRBD1, with 6 bases matching. What was sequenced was cultured CD8+ T cells derived from PBMCs. This TCR was sampled from a male donor with HIV. The nucleotides read TGTGCCAGCAGCTTGGGCAGGGGTGGTGAAAAACTGTTTTTT. Translation gives CASSLGRGGEKLFF.